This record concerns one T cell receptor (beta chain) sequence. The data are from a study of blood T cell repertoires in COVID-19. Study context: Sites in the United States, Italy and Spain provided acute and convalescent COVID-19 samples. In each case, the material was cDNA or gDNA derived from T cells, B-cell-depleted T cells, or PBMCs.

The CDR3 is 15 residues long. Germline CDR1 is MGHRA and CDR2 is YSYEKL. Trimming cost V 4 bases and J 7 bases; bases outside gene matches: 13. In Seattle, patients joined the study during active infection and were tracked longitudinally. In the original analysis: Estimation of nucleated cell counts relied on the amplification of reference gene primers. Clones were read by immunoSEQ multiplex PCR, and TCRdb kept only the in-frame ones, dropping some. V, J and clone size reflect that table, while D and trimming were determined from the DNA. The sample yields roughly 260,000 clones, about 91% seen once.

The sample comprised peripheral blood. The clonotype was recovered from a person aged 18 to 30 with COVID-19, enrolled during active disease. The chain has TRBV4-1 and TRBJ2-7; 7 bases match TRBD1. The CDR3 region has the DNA TGCGCCAGCAGCCCGACAGGGATCCCGACTAATGAGCAGTACTTC. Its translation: CASSPTGIPTNEQYF.